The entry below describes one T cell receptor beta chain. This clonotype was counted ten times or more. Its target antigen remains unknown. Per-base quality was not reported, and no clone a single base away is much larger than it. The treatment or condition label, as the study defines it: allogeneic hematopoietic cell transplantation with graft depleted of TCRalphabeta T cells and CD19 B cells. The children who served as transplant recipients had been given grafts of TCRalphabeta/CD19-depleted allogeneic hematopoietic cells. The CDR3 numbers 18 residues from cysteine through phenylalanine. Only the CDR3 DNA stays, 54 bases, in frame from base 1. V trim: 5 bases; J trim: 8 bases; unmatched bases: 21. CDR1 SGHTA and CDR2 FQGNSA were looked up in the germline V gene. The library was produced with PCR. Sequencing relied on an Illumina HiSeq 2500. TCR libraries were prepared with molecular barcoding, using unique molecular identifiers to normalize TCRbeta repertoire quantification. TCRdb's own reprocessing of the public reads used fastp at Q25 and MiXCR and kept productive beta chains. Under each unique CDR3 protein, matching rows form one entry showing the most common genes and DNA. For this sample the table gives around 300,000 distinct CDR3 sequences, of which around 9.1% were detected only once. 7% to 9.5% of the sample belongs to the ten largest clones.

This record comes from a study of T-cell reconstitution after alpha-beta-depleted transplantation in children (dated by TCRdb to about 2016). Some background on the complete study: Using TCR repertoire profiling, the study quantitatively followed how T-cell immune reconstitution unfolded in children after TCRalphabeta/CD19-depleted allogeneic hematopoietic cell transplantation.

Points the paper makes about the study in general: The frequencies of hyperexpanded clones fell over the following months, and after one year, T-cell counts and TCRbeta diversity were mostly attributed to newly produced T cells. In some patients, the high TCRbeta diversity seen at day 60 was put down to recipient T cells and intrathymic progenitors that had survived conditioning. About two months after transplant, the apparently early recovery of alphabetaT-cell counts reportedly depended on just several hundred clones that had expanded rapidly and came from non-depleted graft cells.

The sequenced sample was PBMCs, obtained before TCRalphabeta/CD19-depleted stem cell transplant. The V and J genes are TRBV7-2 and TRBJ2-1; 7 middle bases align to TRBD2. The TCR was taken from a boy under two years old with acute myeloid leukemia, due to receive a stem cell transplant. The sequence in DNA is TGTGCCAGCAGCCCTGAGGGCAGGGAACTAGCGTACATAGATGAGCAGTTCTTC. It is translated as CASSPEGRELAYIDEQFF. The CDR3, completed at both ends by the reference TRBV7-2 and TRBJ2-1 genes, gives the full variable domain GAGVSQSPSNKVTEKGKDVELRCDPISGHTALYWYRQSLGQGLEFLIYFQGNSAPDKSGLPSDRFSAERTGGSVSTLTIQRTQQEDSAVYLCASSPEGRELAYIDEQFFGPGTRLTVL.